This TCR beta chain was sequenced for a study of OX40 agonist ivuxolimab in advanced cancers. Germline loops: CDR1 MNHNS, CDR2 SASEGT. V was cut by 1 base and J by 6 bases, with 12 bases left in between. CDR3 length equals 14 residues. Blood got drawn at baseline, again on cycle 4 day 1, and then on cycle 7 day 1. This clone showed up just once. TCRdb's table, derived via immunoSEQ multiplex PCR, lists solely in-frame clones and lacks some. The sample has 15,000 to 20,000 clones; approximately 73% are singletons. The TCR sequence derives from an adult with an advanced solid tumor such as melanoma, head and neck, liver or kidney cancer. This material consisted of CD4+ or CD8+ T cells sorted from blood, taken in a trial of the OX40 agonist ivuxolimab. The V and J genes are TRBV6-1 and TRBJ1-2; maybe TRBD1 (5 bases). CDR3 DNA: TGTGCCAGCAGTGAAGGGGTGACAGAGGATGGCTACACCTTC. Its protein product is CASSEGVTEDGYTF.